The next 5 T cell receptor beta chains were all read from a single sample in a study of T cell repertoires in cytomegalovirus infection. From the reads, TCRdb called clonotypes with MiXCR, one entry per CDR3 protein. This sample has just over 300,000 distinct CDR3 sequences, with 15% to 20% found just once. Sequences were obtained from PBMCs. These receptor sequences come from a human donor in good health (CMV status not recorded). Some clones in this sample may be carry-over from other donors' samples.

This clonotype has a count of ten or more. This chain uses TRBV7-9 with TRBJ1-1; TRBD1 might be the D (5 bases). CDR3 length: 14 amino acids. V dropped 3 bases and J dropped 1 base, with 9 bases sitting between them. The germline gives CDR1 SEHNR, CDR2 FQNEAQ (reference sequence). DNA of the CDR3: TGTGCCAGCAGCTTTTGGGGGGAGAACACTGAAGCTTTCTTT. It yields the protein CASSFWGENTEAFF.

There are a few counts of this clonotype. CDR3 bases: TGTGCCAGCAGCACTTTAAGGGGGACCGGGGAGCTGTTTTTT. As protein: CASSTLRGTGELFF. This chain connects TRBV11-2 to TRBJ2-2, with a tentative D call TRBD1 (6 bases). CDR1 is SGHAT and CDR2 is FQNNGV in the germline V gene. V lost 5 bases to trimming and J lost 5 bases, with 12 bases between them. The CDR3 covers 14 residues.

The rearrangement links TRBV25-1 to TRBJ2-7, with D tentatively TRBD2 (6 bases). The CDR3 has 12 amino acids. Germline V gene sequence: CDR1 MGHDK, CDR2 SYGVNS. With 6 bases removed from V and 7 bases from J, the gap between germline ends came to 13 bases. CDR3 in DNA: TGTGCCAGCAGGTATACCGGGGGAGAGCAGTACTTC. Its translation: CASRYTGGEQYF.

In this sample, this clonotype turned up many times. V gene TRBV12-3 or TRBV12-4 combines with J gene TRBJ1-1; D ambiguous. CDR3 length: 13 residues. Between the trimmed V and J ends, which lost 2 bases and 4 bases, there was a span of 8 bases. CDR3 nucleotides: TGTGCCAGCAGTTTATCGACGTCCACTGAAGCTTTCTTT. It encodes CASSLSTSTEAFF.

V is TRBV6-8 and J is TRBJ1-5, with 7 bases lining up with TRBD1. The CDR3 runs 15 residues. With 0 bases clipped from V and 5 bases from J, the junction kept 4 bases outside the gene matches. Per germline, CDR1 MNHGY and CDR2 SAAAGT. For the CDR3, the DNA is TGTGCCAGCAGTTACTCGGGACAGAAGCATCAGCCCCAGCATTTT. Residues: CASSYSGQKHQPQHF.